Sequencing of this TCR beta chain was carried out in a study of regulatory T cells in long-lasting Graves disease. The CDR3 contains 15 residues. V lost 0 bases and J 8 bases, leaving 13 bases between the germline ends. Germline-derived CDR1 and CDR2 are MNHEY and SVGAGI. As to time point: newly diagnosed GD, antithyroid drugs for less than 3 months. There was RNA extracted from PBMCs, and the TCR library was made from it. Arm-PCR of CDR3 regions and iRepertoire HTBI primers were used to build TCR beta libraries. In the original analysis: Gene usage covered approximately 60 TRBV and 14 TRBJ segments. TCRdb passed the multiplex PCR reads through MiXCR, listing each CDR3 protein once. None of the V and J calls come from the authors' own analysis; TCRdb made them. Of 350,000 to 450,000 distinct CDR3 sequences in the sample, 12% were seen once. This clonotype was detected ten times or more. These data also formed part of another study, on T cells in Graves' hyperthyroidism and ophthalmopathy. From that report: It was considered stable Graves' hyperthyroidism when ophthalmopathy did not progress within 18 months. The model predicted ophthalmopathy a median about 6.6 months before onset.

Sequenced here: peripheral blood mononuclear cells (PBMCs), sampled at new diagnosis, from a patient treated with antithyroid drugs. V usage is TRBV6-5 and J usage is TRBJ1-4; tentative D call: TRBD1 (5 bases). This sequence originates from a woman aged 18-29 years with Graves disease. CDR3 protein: CASSYSGGVGEKLFF. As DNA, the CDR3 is TGTGCCAGCAGTTACTCGGGGGGGGTCGGGGAAAAACTGTTTTTT.